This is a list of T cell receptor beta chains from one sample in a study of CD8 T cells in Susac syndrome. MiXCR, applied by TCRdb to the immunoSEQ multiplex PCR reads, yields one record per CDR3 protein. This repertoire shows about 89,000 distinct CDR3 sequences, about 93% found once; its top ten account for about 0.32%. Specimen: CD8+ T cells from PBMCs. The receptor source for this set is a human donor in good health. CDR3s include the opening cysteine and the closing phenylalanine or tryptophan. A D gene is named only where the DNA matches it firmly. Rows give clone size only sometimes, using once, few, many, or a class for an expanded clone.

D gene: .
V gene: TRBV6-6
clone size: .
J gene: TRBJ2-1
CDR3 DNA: TGTGCCAGCAGTGCAGGAGGCCTCTACAATGAGCAGTTCTTC
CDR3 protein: CASSAGGLYNEQFF

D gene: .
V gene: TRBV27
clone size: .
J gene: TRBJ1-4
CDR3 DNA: TGTGCCAGCAGTTTATTCAGAGGGGGTGTTGGGGAAAAACTGTTTTTT
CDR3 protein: CASSLFRGGVGEKLFF

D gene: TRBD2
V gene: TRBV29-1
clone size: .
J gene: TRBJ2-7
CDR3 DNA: TGCAGCGGGGGGGGTGGACCCTACGAGCAGTACTTC
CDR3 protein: CSGGGGPYEQYF

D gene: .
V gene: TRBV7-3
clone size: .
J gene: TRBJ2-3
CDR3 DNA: TGTGCCAGCAGCTTATATGGGGGACGAAGACGCACAGATACGCAGTATTTT
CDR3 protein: CASSLYGGRRRTDTQYF

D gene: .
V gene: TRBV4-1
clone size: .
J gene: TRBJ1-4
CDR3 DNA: TGCGCCAGCAGCCCGAGGCCGGCAACTAATGAAAAACTGTTTTTT
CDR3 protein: CASSPRPATNEKLFF

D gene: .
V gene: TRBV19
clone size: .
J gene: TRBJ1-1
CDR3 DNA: TGTGCCAGTAACGTAGGACTGAACACTGAAGCTTTCTTT
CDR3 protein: CASNVGLNTEAFF

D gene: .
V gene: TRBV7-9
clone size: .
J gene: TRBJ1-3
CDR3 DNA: TGTGCCAGCAGCCCAGAGGATGGCTCGAGCTCTGGAAACACCATATATTTT
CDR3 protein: CASSPEDGSSSGNTIYF

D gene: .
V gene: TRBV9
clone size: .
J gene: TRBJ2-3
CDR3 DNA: TGTGCCAGCAGCGGGCTAGTAGGGCCCACAGATACGCAGTATTTT
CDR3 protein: CASSGLVGPTDTQYF

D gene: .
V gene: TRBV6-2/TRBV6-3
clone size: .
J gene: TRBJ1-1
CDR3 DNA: TGTGCCAGCAGTTACCTACGGCAAGCTTTCTTT
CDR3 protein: CASSYLRQAFF

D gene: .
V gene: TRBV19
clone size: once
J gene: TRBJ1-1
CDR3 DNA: TGTGCCAGTAGCCGGGTCCAGAACACTGAAGCTTTCTTT
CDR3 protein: CASSRVQNTEAFF

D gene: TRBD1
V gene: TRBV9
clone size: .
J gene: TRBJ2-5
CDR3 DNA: TGTGCCAGCAGCGCCCCTCAGGACAGGATAGAAGAGACCCAGTACTTC
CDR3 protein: CASSAPQDRIEETQYF

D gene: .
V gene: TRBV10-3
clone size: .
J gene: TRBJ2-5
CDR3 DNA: TGTGCCATCAGAGATGACAGTAGCGGGACCCAGTACTTC
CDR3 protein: CAIRDDSSGTQYF

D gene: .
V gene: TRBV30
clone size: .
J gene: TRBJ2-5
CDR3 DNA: TGTGCCTGGAGTTCCTATGGGGAGACCCAGTACTTC
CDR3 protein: CAWSSYGETQYF

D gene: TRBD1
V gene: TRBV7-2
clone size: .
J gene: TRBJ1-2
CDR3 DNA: TGTGCCAGCAGCCCCCGGGACAGCGAAGCCTATGGCTACACCTTC
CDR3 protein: CASSPRDSEAYGYTF

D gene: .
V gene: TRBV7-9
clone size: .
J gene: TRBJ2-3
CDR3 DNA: TGTGCCAGCCCGACTAGTTCAGATACGCAGTATTTT
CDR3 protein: CASPTSSDTQYF

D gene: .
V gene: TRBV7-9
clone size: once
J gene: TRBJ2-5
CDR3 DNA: TGTGCCAGCAGCTTGTTGGGGGTCCAAGAGACCCAGTACTTC
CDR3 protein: CASSLLGVQETQYF

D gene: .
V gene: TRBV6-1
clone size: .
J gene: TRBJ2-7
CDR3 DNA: TGTGCCAGCAGCAGAGTCTACGAGCAGTACTTC
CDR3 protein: CASSRVYEQYF

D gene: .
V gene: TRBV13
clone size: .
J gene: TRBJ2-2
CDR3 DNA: TGTGCCAGCAGCTCCTTTCCAGGGCAGGGACGGGCCGGGGAGCTGTTTTTT
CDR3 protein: CASSSFPGQGRAGELFF

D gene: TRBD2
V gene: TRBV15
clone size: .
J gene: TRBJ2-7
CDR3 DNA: TGTGCCACCAGCGACCGGGACTACTACGAGCAGTACTTC
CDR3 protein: CATSDRDYYEQYF

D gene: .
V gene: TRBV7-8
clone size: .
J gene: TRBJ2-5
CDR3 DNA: TGTGCCAGCAGCTTAGCGCGTGGGGGGGGCGGGCAGACCCAGTACTTC
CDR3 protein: CASSLARGGGGQTQYF

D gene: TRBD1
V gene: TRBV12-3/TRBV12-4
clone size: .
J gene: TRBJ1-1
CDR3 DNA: TGTGCCAGCAGTTCACTTAGGACAGGGCGGTTTGAAGCTTTCTTT
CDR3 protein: CASSSLRTGRFEAFF

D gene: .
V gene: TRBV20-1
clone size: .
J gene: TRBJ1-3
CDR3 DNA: TGCAGTGCCGCGGGAGGTGGAAACACCATATATTTT
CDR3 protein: CSAAGGGNTIYF

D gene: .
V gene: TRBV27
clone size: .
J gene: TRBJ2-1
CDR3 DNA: TGTGCCAGCAGCCCCGCCCCCGGCGGGCAGTTCTTC
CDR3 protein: CASSPAPGGQFF

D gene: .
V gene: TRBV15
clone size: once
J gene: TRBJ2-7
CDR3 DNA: TGTGCCACCAGCAGGTCCCCCTCGAGTTACGAGCAGTACTTC
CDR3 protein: CATSRSPSSYEQYF

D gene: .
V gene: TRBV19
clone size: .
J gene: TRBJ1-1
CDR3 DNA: TGTGCCAGTACCCACTGGAACACTGAAGCTTTCTTT
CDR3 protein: CASTHWNTEAFF

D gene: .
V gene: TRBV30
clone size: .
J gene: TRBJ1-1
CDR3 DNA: TGTGCCTGGAGTCCCTTGCGGGGGACTGAAGCTTTCTTT
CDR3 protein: CAWSPLRGTEAFF

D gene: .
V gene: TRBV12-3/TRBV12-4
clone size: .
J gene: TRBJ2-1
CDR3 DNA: TGTGCCAGCAAGGAAGAGGGGAACTACAATGAGCAGTTCTTC
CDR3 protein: CASKEEGNYNEQFF

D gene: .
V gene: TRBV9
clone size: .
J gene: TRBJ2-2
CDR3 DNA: TGTGCCAGCAGCGTAGTGCGGACGGGGGGCCGAAACACCGGGGAGCTGTTTTTT
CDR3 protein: CASSVVRTGGRNTGELFF

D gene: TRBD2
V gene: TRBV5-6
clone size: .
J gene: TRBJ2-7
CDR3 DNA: TGTGCCAGCAGCCCGGCAGCTAGCGGTTATTCCTCCTACGAGCAGTACTTC
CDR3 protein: CASSPAASGYSSYEQYF

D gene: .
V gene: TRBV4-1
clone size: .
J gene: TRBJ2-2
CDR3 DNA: TGCGCCAGCAGCCAAGTCGCTGATGGGACCGGGGAGCTGTTTTTT
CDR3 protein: CASSQVADGTGELFF

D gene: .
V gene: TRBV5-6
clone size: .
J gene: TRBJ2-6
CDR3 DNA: TGTGCCAGCAGCTTGGCCACGAGCTCTGGGGCCAACGTCCTGACTTTC
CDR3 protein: CASSLATSSGANVLTF

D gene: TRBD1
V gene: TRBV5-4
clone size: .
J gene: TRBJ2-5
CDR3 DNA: TGTGCCAGCAGCCCTGGACAGGGGAGAGGGGAGACCCAGTACTTC
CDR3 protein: CASSPGQGRGETQYF

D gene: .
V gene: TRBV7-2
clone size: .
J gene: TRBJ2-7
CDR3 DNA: TGTGCCAGCAGCTTTGGGCAGAGGAGCTACGAGCAGTACTTC
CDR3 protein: CASSFGQRSYEQYF

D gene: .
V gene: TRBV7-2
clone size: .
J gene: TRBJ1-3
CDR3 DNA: TGTGCCAAAAACACCATATATTTT
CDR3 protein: CAKNTIYF

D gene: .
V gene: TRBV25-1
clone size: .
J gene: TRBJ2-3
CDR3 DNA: TGTGCCAGCAGGATGTCGGGTCCAGGGACGCAGTATTTT
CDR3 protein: CASRMSGPGTQYF

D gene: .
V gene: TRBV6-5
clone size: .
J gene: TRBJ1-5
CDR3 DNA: TGTGCCAGCAGTTACGGTCCGGGGTATCAGCCCCAGCATTTT
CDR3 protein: CASSYGPGYQPQHF

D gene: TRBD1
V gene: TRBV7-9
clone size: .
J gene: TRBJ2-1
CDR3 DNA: TGTGCCAGCAGGCCGGGGGGACAGGGTTTTAACGAGCAGTTCTTC
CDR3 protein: CASRPGGQGFNEQFF

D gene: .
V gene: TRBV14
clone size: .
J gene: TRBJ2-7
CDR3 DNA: TGTGCCAGCAGCCAGGAGGGCAGACCCTACGAGCAGTACTTC
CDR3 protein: CASSQEGRPYEQYF

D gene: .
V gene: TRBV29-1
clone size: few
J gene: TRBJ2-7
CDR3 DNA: TGCAGCGTCGGAGGGAGTTCCTACGAGCAGTACTTC
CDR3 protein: CSVGGSSYEQYF

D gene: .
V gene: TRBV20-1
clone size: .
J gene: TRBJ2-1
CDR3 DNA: TGCAGTGCTAGGGGGGACTCCTACAATGAGCAGTTCTTC
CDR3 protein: CSARGDSYNEQFF

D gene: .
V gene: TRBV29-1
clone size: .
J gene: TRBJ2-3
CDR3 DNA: TGCAGCGTTGGGGACACACACTTCACAGATACGCAGTATTTT
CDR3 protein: CSVGDTHFTDTQYF

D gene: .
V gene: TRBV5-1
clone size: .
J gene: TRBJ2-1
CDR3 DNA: TGCGCCAGCAGCTTGGCAGCAGAACCTTACAATGAGCAGTTCTTC
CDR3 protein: CASSLAAEPYNEQFF

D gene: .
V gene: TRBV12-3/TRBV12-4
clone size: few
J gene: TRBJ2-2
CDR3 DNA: TGTGCCAGCAGTTTCTCCCCCGGGGAGCTGTTTTTT
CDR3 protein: CASSFSPGELFF

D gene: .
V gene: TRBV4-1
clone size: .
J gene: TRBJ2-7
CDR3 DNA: TGCGCCAGCAGCCAGCGCATTTCCTACGAGCAGTACTTC
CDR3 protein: CASSQRISYEQYF

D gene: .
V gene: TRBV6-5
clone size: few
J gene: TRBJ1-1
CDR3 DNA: TGTGCCAGCAGTTACTCGAGGGGAAACACTGAAGCTTTCTTT
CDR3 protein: CASSYSRGNTEAFF

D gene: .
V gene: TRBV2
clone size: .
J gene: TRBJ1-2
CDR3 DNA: TGTGCCAGCAGGGAGAAGGGTGATGGCTACACCTTC
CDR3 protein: CASREKGDGYTF

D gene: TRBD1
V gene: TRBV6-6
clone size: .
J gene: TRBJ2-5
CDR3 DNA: TGTGCCAGCAGCTTCGGGACAGGGGGCCTCGGAGAGACCCAGTACTTC
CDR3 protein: CASSFGTGGLGETQYF

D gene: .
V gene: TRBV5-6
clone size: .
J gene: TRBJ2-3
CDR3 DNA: TGTGCCAGCACCCTTTACGTGACAGATACGCAGTATTTT
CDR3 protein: CASTLYVTDTQYF

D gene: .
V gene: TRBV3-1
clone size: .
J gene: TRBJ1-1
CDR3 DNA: TGTGCCAGCAGCCGAGGTCGGGCTGGAAACACTGAAGCTTTCTTT
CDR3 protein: CASSRGRAGNTEAFF

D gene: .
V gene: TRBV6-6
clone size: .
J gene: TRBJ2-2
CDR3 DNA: TGTGCCAGCAGTATGGGACGGGACACCGGGGAGCTGTTTTTT
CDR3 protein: CASSMGRDTGELFF

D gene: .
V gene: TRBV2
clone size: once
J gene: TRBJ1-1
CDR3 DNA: TGTGCCAGCAAAAGGAAGGGAACAACTGAAGCTTTCTTT
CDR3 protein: CASKRKGTTEAFF

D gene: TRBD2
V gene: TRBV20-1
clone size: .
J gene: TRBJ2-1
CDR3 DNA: TGCAGTGCTAGACTTTTCAGGGAGGGGCCCTACAATGAGCAGTTCTTC
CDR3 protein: CSARLFREGPYNEQFF

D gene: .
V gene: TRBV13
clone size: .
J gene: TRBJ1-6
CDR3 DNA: TGTGCCAGCAGCTTAGGTGCAGAAGCCTCCTATAATTCACCCCTCCACTTT
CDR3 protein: CASSLGAEASYNSPLHF

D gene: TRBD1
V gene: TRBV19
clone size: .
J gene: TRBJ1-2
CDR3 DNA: TGTGCCAGTAGCATGGGACAGGCCTATGGCTACACCTTC
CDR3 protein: CASSMGQAYGYTF

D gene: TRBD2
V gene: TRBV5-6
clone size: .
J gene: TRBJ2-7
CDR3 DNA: TGTGCCAGCATCGCGAAGGGTAGCGGGGGCGAGCAGTACTTC
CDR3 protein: CASIAKGSGGEQYF

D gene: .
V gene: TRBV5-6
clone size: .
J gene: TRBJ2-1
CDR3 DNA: TGTGCCAGCAGCTTAGAACAGTTACCCTACAATGAGCAGTTCTTC
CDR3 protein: CASSLEQLPYNEQFF

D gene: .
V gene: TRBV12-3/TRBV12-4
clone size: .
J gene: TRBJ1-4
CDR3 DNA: TGTGCCAGCACCTGGGGACCCCTTAATGAAAAACTGTTTTTT
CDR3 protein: CASTWGPLNEKLFF